The clone carrying this T cell receptor (beta chain) appeared many times. Its specificity is not known. TCRdb redid the calling of the multiplex PCR reads with MiXCR, one entry per CDR3 protein. The sample records roughly 70,000 distinct CDR3 sequences, around two fifths being singletons. This entry belongs to a study of breast tumors, draining lymph nodes, adjacent tissues. Study-level points and caveats: Luminal-like breast cancer showed significantly greater tumor-nontumor repertoire similarity than basal-like breast cancer did. That most tumor T cells come from lymph nodes remained unproven. The data were judged consistent with most tumor T cells coming from lymph node and expanding in tumor. Compared with lymph nodes, tumors were less diverse; compared with nontumor tissue, more.

V trimming: 2 bases; J trimming: 1 base; junction bases outside the gene matches: 4. Germline CDR1 LGHDT, CDR2 YNNKEL (reference sequence). The CDR3 has 17 amino acids. The source of this sequence is a female donor with breast cancer. Some clones in this sample may be carry-over from other donors' samples. The sequencing input was breast tumor tissue. The chain is built from TRBV3-1 and TRBJ2-2; 10 nucleotides line up with TRBD1. CDR3 in amino acids: CASSQTGTGENTGELFF. The DNA of the CDR3 is TGTGCCAGCAGCCAAACCGGGACAGGGGAGAACACCGGGGAGCTGTTTTTT.